This TCR beta chain was documented in a study of lymphopenia after photon versus proton radiotherapy. The study, taken as a whole, reports: Under photons, naive T cells and diversity fell while effector/memory populations rose. After lymphocyte nadir, photon-treated repertoires showed oligoclonal expansion, especially CD8+ Temra. Survival link was tested only in deceased patients; proton benefit remains a possibility.

The data were produced by immunoSEQ multiplex PCR, yet TCRdb's version contains in-frame clones alone and is incomplete. The sample has 25,000 to 30,000 clones; about 86% are singletons. Regarding this clone: What it recognizes is unknown.

There are 13 residues in the CDR3. CDR1 is MNHEY, CDR2 SMNVEV, per germline (reference sequence). The V end was cut by 9 bases, the J end by 4 bases, with 15 bases between. The chain combines TRBV27 with TRBJ1-1; D may be TRBD1 (5 bases). The starting material was peripheral blood, obtained from a patient treated with proton-based radiotherapy. This sequence was found in a woman in her sixties with cholangiocarcinoma. Some clones in this sample may be carry-over from other donors' samples. CDR3 nucleotides: TGTGCCAGTGGGACCAATCACGGCACTGAAGCTTTCTTT. It translates to CASGTNHGTEAFF.